The 6 T cell receptor beta chains reported below all come from one sample, sequenced in a study of blood T cell repertoires in COVID-19. Here immunoSEQ multiplex PCR was the method, and the copy in TCRdb shows in-frame clones only, minus some. The sample includes about 140,000 clones, 65% to 80% of them seen just once. Sequencing input: peripheral blood. The receptors were gathered from a man older than 75 with acute or convalescent COVID-19.

The chain couples TRBV5-1 to TRBJ2-2; D possibly corresponds to TRBD2 (5 bases). CDR1 and CDR2 from the germline V gene are SGHRS and YFSETQ. This CDR3 is 16 amino acids long. V gave up 3 bases and J gave up 0 bases, with 12 bases separating them. In DNA form, the CDR3 reads TGCGCCAGCAGCTCGGACTCAGGCCCGAACACCGGGGAGCTGTTTTTT. Translation: CASSSDSGPNTGELFF.

A single count supports this clone. CDR3 residues: CASSTGIRTEAFF. The CDR3 nucleotides read TGCGCCAGCAGCACGGGGATTCGCACTGAAGCTTTCTTT. The rearrangement joins TRBV4-1 to TRBJ1-1, with D unclear. Germline lookup yields CDR1 MGHRA and CDR2 YSYEKL. The V end lost 5 bases, the J end lost 4 bases, and 11 bases lay between the germline ends. CDR3 length: 13 residues.

V is TRBV6-2 or TRBV6-3 and J is TRBJ1-6, with D perhaps TRBD1 (5 bases). Germline CDR1 and CDR2: MNHEY and SVGEGT. Trimming shortened V by 4 bases and J by 7 bases, and 17 bases separated the two germline ends. The CDR3 runs 16 residues. The CDR3: CASSSKQAHKNSPLHF. The CDR3 region has the DNA TGTGCCAGCAGTTCGAAACAGGCGCATAAAAATTCACCCCTCCACTTT.

The chain couples TRBV18 to TRBJ1-6; tentative D call: TRBD1 (5 bases). Germline lookup yields CDR1 KGHSH and CDR2 LQKENI. The V end was cut by 3 bases, the J end by 9 bases, with 18 bases between. This CDR3 contains 16 residues. The CDR3 region has the DNA TGTGCCAGCTCACCTCGTGCAGGCAGGGATGCTTCACCCCTCCACTTT. Its translation is CASSPRAGRDASPLHF.

V usage is TRBV7-2 and J usage is TRBJ2-1; 11 bases agree with TRBD2. CDR1 is SGHTA and CDR2 is FQGNSA in the germline V gene. The CDR3 contains 14 residues. After removal of 5 bases from V and 7 bases from J, the junction contained 4 bases not matched to a gene. CDR3 protein: CASSPSGGKNEQFF. The CDR3 nucleotides are TGTGCCAGCAGCCCTAGCGGGGGGAAAAATGAGCAGTTCTTC.

The rearrangement uses TRBV6-5 and TRBJ1-5; tentatively, D is TRBD1 (6 bases). The germline V gene encodes CDR1 MNHEY and CDR2 SVGAGI. Trimming stripped 8 bases from V and 2 bases from J, with 10 bases between. This CDR3 has 13 amino acids. Written as DNA, the CDR3 is TGTGCCAGCGTAGGGGGTGGCAATCAGCCCCAGCATTTT. Its protein product is CASVGGGNQPQHF.